Sequencing of this T cell receptor (beta chain) was carried out in a study of blood T cell repertoires in COVID-19. Libraries were prepared by immunoSEQ multiplex PCR; TCRdb keeps only in-frame clonotypes and omits some of them. This table has around 58,000 clones, approximately 88% appearing once. V lost 1 base and J lost 2; bases outside the gene matches: 2. This CDR3 is built from 15 residues. Looked up from germline, CDR1 is MGHRA and CDR2 is YSYEKL. Input material: peripheral blood. The receptor was derived from a woman aged 55-75 years with COVID-19, enrolled during active disease. The rearrangement links TRBV4-1 to TRBJ2-1; 7 bases agree with TRBD2. The CDR3 region is CASSQGGGAYNEQFF. CDR3 DNA: TGCGCCAGCAGCCAAGGGGGGGGAGCCTACAATGAGCAGTTCTTC.